Listed here are 2 T cell receptor beta chains from one sample, sequenced in a study of T cell repertoires in cytomegalovirus infection (dated by TCRdb to between 2018 and 2020). The sample was run on an Illumina HiSeq 1500. TCRdb cleaned the public reads at Q25 with fastp, built clones with MiXCR and kept in-frame beta chains. Every CDR3 protein is listed once, alongside the most common genes and DNA of its rows. In all, the sample holds approximately 700,000 distinct CDR3 sequences, and approximately 34% of those were seen once. Clones ranked in the top ten supply around 3% of the sample. The sample consisted of PBMCs. Receptor source: a human donor in good health (CMV status not recorded). Some clones in this sample may be carry-over from other donors' samples.

This clonotype has only a few counts. This sequence joins TRBV19 and TRBJ1-1; unclear D gene. Looked up from germline, CDR1 is LNHDA and CDR2 is SQIVND (reference sequence). This CDR3 region has 15 residues. V dropped 9 bases and J dropped 1 base, with 18 bases sitting between them. CDR3 sequence (DNA): TGTGCCAGGACCTTCAGATACGCCCGGAACACTGAAGCTTTCTTT. This encodes CARTFRYARNTEAFF.

This clonotype was observed a few times. The genes are TRBV7-6 and TRBJ2-1, with TRBD2 matching over 9 bases. Germline-derived CDR1 and CDR2 are SGHVS and FNYEAQ. This CDR3 is 15 amino acids long. V was pared by 2 bases and J by 7 bases, with 6 bases of the junction left unmatched. CDR3 sequence: CASSLRAAGGNEQFF. CDR3 bases: TGTGCCAGCAGCTTAAGGGCAGCGGGGGGTAATGAGCAGTTCTTC. Drawing the rest from reference TRBV7-6 and TRBJ2-1, the complete variable domain is GAGVSQSPRYKVTKRGQDVALRCDPISGHVSLYWYRQALGQGPEFLTYFNYEAQQDKSGLPNDRFSAERPEGSISTLTIQRTEQRDSAMYRCASSLRAAGGNEQFFGPGTRLTVL.